This TCR beta chain was profiled in a study of blood T cell repertoires in COVID-19. Authors' methods: How many nucleated cells were present was estimated from reference gene primer amplification. Libraries were prepared by immunoSEQ multiplex PCR; TCRdb keeps only in-frame clonotypes and omits some of them. V, J and clone size were drawn from that table, and D and trimming were deduced from the DNA. Among over 45,000 clones listed, approximately 92% were seen once. The CDR3 is 15 residues long. V lost 4 bases and J lost 2, with 12 bases in between. CDR1 and CDR2 (germline): MNHEY, SVGEGT. The sequence derives from a woman aged 55-75 years with COVID-19, enrolled during active disease. The chain employs TRBV6-2 or TRBV6-3 and TRBJ1-5, with unresolved D. Sample: peripheral blood. CDR3 DNA sequence: TGTGCCAGCAGTTCAGGAGGGAGAGGCAATCAGCCCCAGCATTTT. This encodes CASSSGGRGNQPQHF.